This is a list of T cell receptor beta chains from one sample in a study of blood T cell repertoires in COVID-19. Sequenced by immunoSEQ multiplex PCR; TCRdb stores in-frame clones only, minus some. The repertoire holds about 280,000 clones, with 88% as singletons. Specimen: PBMCs or T cells enriched from blood (not recorded which). The receptors derive from a woman aged 25 to 39 who had recovered from COVID-19. CDR3s include the opening cysteine and the closing phenylalanine or tryptophan. The D gene is left open where the match is weak. Clone size is stated in some rows and not others, as once, few, many or a class when expanded.

D gene	clone size	V gene	J gene	CDR3 protein	CDR3 DNA
TRBD1	few	TRBV7-9	TRBJ1-5	CASSYTGGRGDQPQHF	TGTGCCAGCAGCTATACAGGGGGCAGGGGGGATCAGCCCCAGCATTTT
TRBD2	once	TRBV6-6	TRBJ2-2	CASSPPGGRRTGELFF	TGTGCCAGCAGCCCCCCGGGGGGTAGAAGGACCGGGGAGCTGTTTTTT
TRBD2	.	TRBV4-3	TRBJ2-1	CASSQASGGYNEQFF	TGCGCCAGCAGCCAAGCAAGCGGGGGCTACAATGAGCAGTTCTTC
TRBD1	.	TRBV7-2	TRBJ1-3	CASSPTGGSGNTIYF	TGTGCCAGCAGCCCCACAGGGGGTTCAGGAAACACCATATATTTT
TRBD1	.	TRBV30	TRBJ1-6	CAWSPHPSTTGYISPLHF	TGTGCCTGGAGTCCCCACCCTTCTACGACAGGGTATATTTCACCCCTCCACTTT
TRBD1	.	TRBV30	TRBJ1-6	CAWSGPGQGNSPLHF	TGTGCCTGGAGTGGTCCGGGACAGGGAAACTCACCCCTCCACTTT
.	.	TRBV28	TRBJ2-3	CASSLRHREDTQYF	TGTGCCAGCAGTCTACGACACAGGGAAGATACGCAGTATTTT
.	.	TRBV27	TRBJ1-1	CASKGGSRTEAFF	TGTGCCAGCAAGGGAGGGAGTCGCACTGAAGCTTTCTTT
.	.	TRBV3-1/TRBV3-2	TRBJ2-7	CASSQMMDSSYEQYF	TGTGCCAGCAGCCAAATGATGGACAGCTCCTACGAGCAGTACTTC
TRBD1	.	TRBV5-1	TRBJ1-6	CASSSGTANNSPLHF	TGCGCCAGCAGCTCCGGGACAGCAAATAATTCACCCCTCCACTTT
TRBD1	.	TRBV6-5	TRBJ1-4	CASNWRGPNEKLFF	TGTGCCAGCAACTGGAGGGGGCCTAATGAAAAACTGTTTTTT
TRBD1	.	TRBV28	TRBJ2-1	CASSLLTRTGRRNEQFF	TGTGCCAGCAGTTTATTGACCCGGACAGGGAGGAGGAATGAGCAGTTCTTC
TRBD1	.	TRBV7-6	TRBJ2-3	CASSNRGTDTQYF	TGTGCCAGCAGCAACAGGGGAACAGATACGCAGTATTTT
.	.	TRBV10-3	TRBJ1-6	CAISQALNSPLHF	TGTGCCATCAGTCAGGCCCTTAATTCACCCCTCCACTTT
.	.	TRBV11-1	TRBJ1-1	CASSQDRYKTEAFF	TGTGCCAGCAGCCAAGACAGATACAAAACTGAAGCTTTCTTT
.	.	TRBV6-5	TRBJ1-1	CASSGGGWTEAFF	TGTGCCAGCAGCGGGGGGGGATGGACTGAAGCTTTCTTT
.	.	TRBV10-1	TRBJ2-7	CASSEDTFYEQYF	TGCGCCAGCAGTGAAGACACTTTCTACGAGCAGTACTTC
TRBD1	.	TRBV19	TRBJ1-5	CASSISPTGGRQPQHF	TGTGCCAGTAGTATATCCCCCACAGGGGGCAGACAGCCCCAGCATTTT
.	.	TRBV19	TRBJ2-7	CASGGPPYEQYF	TGTGCCAGCGGGGGGCCCCCCTACGAGCAGTACTTC
.	few	TRBV28	TRBJ2-7	CASSYYYEQYF	TGTGCCAGCAGTTACTACTACGAGCAGTACTTC
.	.	TRBV24-1	TRBJ2-3	CATSGGQTLAEFSTDTQYF	TGTGCCACCAGTGGAGGGCAGACCTTAGCGGAGTTTAGCACAGATACGCAGTATTTT
.	.	TRBV5-4	TRBJ1-1	CASSRRDPQSEAFF	TGTGCCAGCAGTCGTCGGGATCCCCAATCTGAAGCTTTCTTT
.	.	TRBV19	TRBJ1-6	CATTPTLGNNSPLHF	TGTGCCACTACCCCAACCCTCGGGAATAATTCACCCCTCCACTTT
TRBD1	once	TRBV19	TRBJ2-1	CASTPPGQGGTVAYNEQFF	TGTGCCAGTACCCCCCCTGGACAGGGGGGGACGGTGGCCTACAATGAGCAGTTCTTC
TRBD1	few	TRBV7-9	TRBJ2-2	CASSFRTGTATGELFF	TGTGCCAGCAGCTTCAGGACTGGGACAGCCACCGGGGAGCTGTTTTTT
.	.	TRBV25-1	TRBJ1-4	CASSEWGGQVATNEKLFF	TGTGCCAGCAGTGAATGGGGCGGACAAGTTGCAACTAATGAAAAACTGTTTTTT
.	.	TRBV10-3	TRBJ1-4	CAIAGTAGGEKLFF	TGTGCCATCGCGGGTACGGCTGGAGGTGAAAAACTGTTTTTT
TRBD2	.	TRBV29-1	TRBJ2-3	CSVPTLAGATDTQYF	TGCAGCGTTCCCACCCTAGCGGGGGCCACAGATACGCAGTATTTT
.	.	TRBV6-2/TRBV6-3	TRBJ2-2	CASSYSRERSTGELFF	TGTGCCAGCAGTTACTCTCGGGAGAGGAGCACCGGGGAGCTGTTTTTT
.	.	TRBV9	TRBJ2-7	CASSVTGKGGYEQYF	TGTGCCAGCAGCGTTACGGGTAAAGGAGGCTACGAGCAGTACTTC